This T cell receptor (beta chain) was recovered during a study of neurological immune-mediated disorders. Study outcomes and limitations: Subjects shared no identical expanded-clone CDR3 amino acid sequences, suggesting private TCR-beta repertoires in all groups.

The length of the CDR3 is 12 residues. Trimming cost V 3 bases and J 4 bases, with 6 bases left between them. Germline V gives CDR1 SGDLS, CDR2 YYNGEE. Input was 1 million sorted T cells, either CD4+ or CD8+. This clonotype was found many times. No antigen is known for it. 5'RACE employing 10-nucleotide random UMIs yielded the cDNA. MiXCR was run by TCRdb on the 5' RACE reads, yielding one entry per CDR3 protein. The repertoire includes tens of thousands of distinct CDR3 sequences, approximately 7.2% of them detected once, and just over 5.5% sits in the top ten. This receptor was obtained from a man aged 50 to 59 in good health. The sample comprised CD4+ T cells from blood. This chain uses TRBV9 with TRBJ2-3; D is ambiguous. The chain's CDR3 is CASSGDADTQYF. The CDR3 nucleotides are TGTGCCAGCAGCGGAGATGCAGATACGCAGTATTTT.